Sequencing of this T cell receptor beta chain was carried out in a study of sequential checkpoint blockade in melanoma. At the level of the study: Maintenance nivolumab came after either treatment sequence.

A few counts support this clone. Treatment in this sample: randomized to nivolumab then ipilimumab (arm A) or the reverse (arm B). Per the germline V gene, CDR1 is LNHDA and CDR2 is SQIVND (reference sequence). The CDR3 extends over 13 amino acids. The ends lost 2 bases at V and 10 bases at J; junction bases unmatched: 1. Measured with immunoSEQ multiplex PCR; TCRdb has only the in-frame clones, and not every one. The sample lists some 19,000 clones; about 70% were seen once. This clonotype was sampled from a human donor with melanoma. The rearrangement uses TRBV19 and TRBJ2-2, with 10 positions matching TRBD2. Source: CD8+ T cells sorted from blood (inferred from file names), taken from a patient given nivolumab and ipilimumab in sequence. CDR3 DNA sequence: TGTGCCAGTAGTATACTAGCGGGAGCGGAGCTGTTTTTT. It is translated as CASSILAGAELFF.